This is a list of T cell receptor beta chains from one sample in a study of T-cell memory formation after mild COVID-19. TCRdb reprocessed the 5' RACE reads with MiXCR, giving one entry per CDR3 protein. The repertoire consists of 350,000 to 400,000 distinct CDR3 sequences, with around an eighth occurring once and the leading ten covering 20% to 25%. The sample comprised PBMCs or a T cell subset sorted from them (not recorded which). The receptors stem from a man between 18 and 35 years old who had mild COVID-19 (a few samples of this study predate the infection). Cell type and time point are not known. Both conserved end residues are part of each CDR3. A D gene is named only where the DNA matches it firmly. Clone sizes are given selectively: once, few, many, or a class where the clone is expanded.

J gene	D gene	V gene	clone size	CDR3 DNA	CDR3 protein
TRBJ1-2	NA	TRBV28	many	TGTGCCAGCAGTTTAATGGCTTATGGCTACACCTTC	CASSLMAYGYTF
TRBJ2-3	NA	TRBV4-3	few	TGCGCCAGCAGCCGGGCGGACACAGATACGCAGTATTTT	CASSRADTDTQYF
TRBJ2-3	NA	TRBV28	NA	TGTGCCAGCAGTTCTCGATCCTGGCGGGGTTCGGATACGCAGTATTTT	CASSSRSWRGSDTQYF
TRBJ1-2	NA	TRBV5-1	NA	TGCGCCAGCAGCTTGAGGGAGACCGGAGGAAGTGGCTACACCTTC	CASSLRETGGSGYTF
TRBJ2-1	NA	TRBV5-8	NA	TGTGCCAGCAGCATTGGAGGGGGGGGCTACTCCTACAATGAGCAGTTCTTC	CASSIGGGGYSYNEQFF
TRBJ1-1	NA	TRBV11-2	NA	TGTGCCAGCAGACCTTCCAGGGGCCGCGGCACTGAAGCTTTCTTT	CASRPSRGRGTEAFF
TRBJ2-3	NA	TRBV6-1	NA	TGTGCCAGCAGTGAAAGGAGGGCACGACAACGAGATACGCAGTATTTT	CASSERRARQRDTQYF
TRBJ2-1	NA	TRBV7-2	many	TGTGCCAGCAGCTTAGAGACAGCCTCTTACAATGAGCAGTTCTTC	CASSLETASYNEQFF
TRBJ2-1	TRBD1	TRBV11-2	many	TGTGCCAGCAGCCCCGGACAGGGGGCGTACAATGAGCAGTTCTTC	CASSPGQGAYNEQFF
TRBJ2-7	NA	TRBV7-9	NA	TGTGCCAGCAGCCCGTCCGACTACGAGCAGTACTTC	CASSPSDYEQYF
TRBJ2-3	NA	TRBV20-1	many	TGCAGTGCTAGCGCCGTCCTCACAGATACGCAGTATTTT	CSASAVLTDTQYF
TRBJ1-3	NA	TRBV18	NA	TGTGCCAGCTCACAAACACAGGCCAGCTCTGGAAACACCATATATTTT	CASSQTQASSGNTIYF
TRBJ2-3	NA	TRBV19	NA	TGTGCCAGTAGTCCGTGGGACGGAGATACGCAGTATTTT	CASSPWDGDTQYF
TRBJ2-7	NA	TRBV6-5	few	TGTGCCAGCAGTTACTCTGGGGATTCTTCCTACGAGCAGTACTTC	CASSYSGDSSYEQYF
TRBJ1-2	TRBD1	TRBV11-2	NA	TGTGCCAGCAGCTGGGACATATCAGGGGGCGGTGGCTACACCTTC	CASSWDISGGGGYTF
TRBJ2-7	NA	TRBV7-6	few	TGTGCCAGCAGCTCCGACGATCGTATACGGTACGAGCAGTACTTC	CASSSDDRIRYEQYF
TRBJ2-6	NA	TRBV2	few	TGTGCCAGCAGTGAATGGGGTGGGGCCAACGTCCTGACTTTC	CASSEWGGANVLTF
TRBJ2-7	NA	TRBV6-5	NA	TGTGCCAGCAGTTACTCAACTAGAGTCGAGCAGTACTTC	CASSYSTRVEQYF
TRBJ1-5	NA	TRBV4-3	many	TGCGCCAGCAGCTCCAAGTGGGCATCGGAGTACCAGCCCCAGCATTTT	CASSSKWASEYQPQHF
TRBJ2-5	TRBD2	TRBV20-1	NA	TGCAGTGCAGGGACTAGTAAGACCCAGTACTTC	CSAGTSKTQYF
TRBJ1-5	NA	TRBV12-3/TRBV12-4	NA	TGTGCCAGCAGTGTGACAGTGGGGCATCAGCCCCAGCATTTT	CASSVTVGHQPQHF
TRBJ1-6	NA	TRBV7-2	NA	TGTGCCAGCAGCTTGGCCGCAGTCAGCCAAGGGGAGTTTACCTTT	CASSLAAVSQGEFTF
TRBJ1-1	TRBD1	TRBV11-1	few	TGTGCCAGCATCGGGGACAGGGGCCCTGAAGCTTTCTTT	CASIGDRGPEAFF
TRBJ2-3	NA	TRBV21-1	NA	TGTGCCTTAAAATTCACAGATACGCAGTATTTT	CALKFTDTQYF